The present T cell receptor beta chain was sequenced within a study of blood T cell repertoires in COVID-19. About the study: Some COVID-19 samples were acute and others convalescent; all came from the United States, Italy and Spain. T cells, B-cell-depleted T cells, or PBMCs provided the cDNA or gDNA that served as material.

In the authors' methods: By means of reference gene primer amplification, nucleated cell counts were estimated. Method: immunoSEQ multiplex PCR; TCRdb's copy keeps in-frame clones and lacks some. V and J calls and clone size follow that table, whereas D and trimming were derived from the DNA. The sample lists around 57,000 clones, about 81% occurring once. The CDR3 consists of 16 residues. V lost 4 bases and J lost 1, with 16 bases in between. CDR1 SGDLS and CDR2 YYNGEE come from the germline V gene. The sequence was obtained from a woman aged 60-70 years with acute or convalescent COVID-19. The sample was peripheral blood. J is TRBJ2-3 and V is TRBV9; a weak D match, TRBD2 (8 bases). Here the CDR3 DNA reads TGTGCCAGCAGCACCGGGGGGGGGACAGGCACAGATACGCAGTATTTT. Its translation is CASSTGGGTGTDTQYF.